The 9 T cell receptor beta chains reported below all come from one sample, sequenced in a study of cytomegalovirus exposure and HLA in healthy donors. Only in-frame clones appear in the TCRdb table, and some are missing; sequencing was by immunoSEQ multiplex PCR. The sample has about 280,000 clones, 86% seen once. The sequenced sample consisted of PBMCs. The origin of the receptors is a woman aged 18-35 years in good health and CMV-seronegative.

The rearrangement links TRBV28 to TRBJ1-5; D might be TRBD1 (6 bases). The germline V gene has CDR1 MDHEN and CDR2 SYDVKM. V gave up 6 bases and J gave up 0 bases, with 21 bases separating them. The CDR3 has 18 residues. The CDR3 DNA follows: TGTGCCAGCAGCTGGGAGTCGAGTCAGGGGTATAGCAATCAGCCCCAGCATTTT. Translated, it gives CASSWESSQGYSNQPQHF. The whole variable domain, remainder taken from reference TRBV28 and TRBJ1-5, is DVKVTQSSRYLVKRTGEKVFLECVQDMDHENMFWYRQDPGLGLRLIYFSYDVKMKEKGDIPEGYSVSREKKERFSLILESASTNQTSMYLCASSWESSQGYSNQPQHFGDGTRLSIL.

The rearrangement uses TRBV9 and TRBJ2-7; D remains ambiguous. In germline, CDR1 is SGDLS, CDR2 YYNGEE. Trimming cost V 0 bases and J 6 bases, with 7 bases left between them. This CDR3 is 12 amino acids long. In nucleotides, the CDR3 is TGTGCCAGCAGCGTAGATAGTTCCGAGCAGTACTTC. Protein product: CASSVDSSEQYF.

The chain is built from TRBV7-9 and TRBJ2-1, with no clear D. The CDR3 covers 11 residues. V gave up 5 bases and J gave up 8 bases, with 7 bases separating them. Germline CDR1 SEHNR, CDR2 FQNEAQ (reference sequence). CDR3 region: CASSHRDEQFF. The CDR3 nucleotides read TGTGCCAGCAGCCATCGGGATGAGCAGTTCTTC.

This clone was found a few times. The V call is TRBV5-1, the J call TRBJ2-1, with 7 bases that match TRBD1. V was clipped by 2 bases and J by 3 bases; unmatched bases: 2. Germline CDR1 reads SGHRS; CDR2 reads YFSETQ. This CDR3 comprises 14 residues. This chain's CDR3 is CASSLGTDYNEQFF. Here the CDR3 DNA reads TGCGCCAGCAGCTTAGGGACAGACTACAATGAGCAGTTCTTC.

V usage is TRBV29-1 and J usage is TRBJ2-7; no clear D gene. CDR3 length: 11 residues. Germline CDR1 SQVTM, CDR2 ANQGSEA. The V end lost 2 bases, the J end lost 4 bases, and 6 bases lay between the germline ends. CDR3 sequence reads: CSVEQEYEQYF. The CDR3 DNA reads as TGCAGCGTTGAACAGGAATACGAGCAGTACTTC.

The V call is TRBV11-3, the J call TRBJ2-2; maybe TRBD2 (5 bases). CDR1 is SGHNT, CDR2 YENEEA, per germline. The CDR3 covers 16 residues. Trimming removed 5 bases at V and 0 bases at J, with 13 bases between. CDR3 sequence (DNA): TGTGCCAGCAGCCCCTCGGCTAGCCCGAACACCGGGGAGCTGTTTTTT. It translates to CASSPSASPNTGELFF.

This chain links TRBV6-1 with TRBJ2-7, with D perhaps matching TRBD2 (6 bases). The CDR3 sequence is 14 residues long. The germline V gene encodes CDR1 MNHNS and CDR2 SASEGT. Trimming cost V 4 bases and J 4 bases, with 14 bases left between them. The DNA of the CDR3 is TGTGCCAGCAGTGCGCGGGACCCGACGTACGAGCAGTACTTC. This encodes CASSARDPTYEQYF.

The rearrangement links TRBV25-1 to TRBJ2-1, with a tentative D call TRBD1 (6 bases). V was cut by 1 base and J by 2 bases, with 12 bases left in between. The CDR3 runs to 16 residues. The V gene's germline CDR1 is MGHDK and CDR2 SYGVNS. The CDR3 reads CASSEWGQGPYNEQFF. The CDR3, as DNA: TGTGCCAGCAGTGAATGGGGGCAGGGGCCCTACAATGAGCAGTTCTTC.

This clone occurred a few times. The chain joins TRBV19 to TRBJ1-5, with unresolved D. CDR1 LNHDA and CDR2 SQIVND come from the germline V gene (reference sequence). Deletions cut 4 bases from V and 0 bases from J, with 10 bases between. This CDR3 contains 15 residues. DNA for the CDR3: TGTGCCAGTAGTACCCACAAACATAGCAATCAGCCCCAGCATTTT. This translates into CASSTHKHSNQPQHF.